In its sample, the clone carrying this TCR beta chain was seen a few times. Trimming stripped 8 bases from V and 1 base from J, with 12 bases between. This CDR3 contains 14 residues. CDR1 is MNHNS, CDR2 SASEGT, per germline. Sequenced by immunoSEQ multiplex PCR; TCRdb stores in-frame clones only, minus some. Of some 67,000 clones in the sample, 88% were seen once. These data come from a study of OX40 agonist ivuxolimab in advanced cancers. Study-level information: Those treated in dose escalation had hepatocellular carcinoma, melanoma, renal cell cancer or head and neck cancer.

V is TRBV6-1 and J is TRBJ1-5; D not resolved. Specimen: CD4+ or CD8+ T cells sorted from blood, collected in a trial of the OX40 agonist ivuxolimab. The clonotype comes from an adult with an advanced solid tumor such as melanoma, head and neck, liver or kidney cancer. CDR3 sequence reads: CASVWLGSNQPQHF. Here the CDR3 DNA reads TGTGCCAGCGTTTGGTTAGGGAGCAATCAGCCCCAGCATTTT.